This TCR beta chain was found in a study of lymphopenia after photon versus proton radiotherapy. General study results and limits: Oligoclonal CD8+ Temra expansion after nadir drove photon patients' diversity drop. Under photons, naive T cells and diversity fell while effector/memory populations rose. In patients who died, overall survival fell as post-nadir TCR diversity dropped more.

The ends lost 5 bases at V and 3 bases at J; junction bases unmatched: 5. Germline lookup yields CDR1 SEHNR and CDR2 FQNEAQ (reference sequence). The CDR3 has 14 amino acids. Assay: immunoSEQ multiplex PCR; the TCRdb copy retains only in-frame clones and omits some. The sample gives about 17,000 clones, roughly 90% of which show up once; 1.7% is in the top ten. Note on this clone: Antigen: not known.

The TCR comes from a woman in her thirties or forties with cholangiocarcinoma. The material sequenced was peripheral blood, taken from a patient treated with photon-based radiotherapy. The chain has TRBV7-9 and TRBJ2-7; TRBD1 agrees at 9 bases. The CDR3 region has the DNA TGTGCCAGCAGCCCCGGGACAGGGATCTACGAGCAGTACTTC. Residues: CASSPGTGIYEQYF.